Here is one TCR beta chain with its context. This entry comes from a study of blood T cell repertoires in COVID-19. Background on the study: COVID-19 samples from acute and convalescent phases originated in the United States, Italy and Spain. The cDNA or gDNA used as material had been derived from T cells, B-cell-depleted T cells, or PBMCs.

Source study methods: Estimation of nucleated cell counts was performed using reference gene primer amplification. Profiled with immunoSEQ multiplex PCR; TCRdb holds only in-frame clones, not every one. V, J and clone size reflect that table, while D and trimming were determined from the DNA. The data show about 66,000 clones, with around 83% seen just once and 5.5% to 7% held by the top ten. The CDR3 consists of 14 residues. V lost 3 bases and J lost 4, with 10 bases in between. Germline CDR1 and CDR2: LNHDA and SQIVND (reference sequence). The chain uses TRBV19 and TRBJ1-5; tentatively, D is TRBD1 (6 bases). The receptor was derived from a man aged 45 to 65 with active COVID-19. Specimen: peripheral blood. The CDR3 nucleotides read TGTGCCAGTAGTATCGGCAGGGGTAATCAGCCCCAGCATTTT. Translated, it gives CASSIGRGNQPQHF.